A selection of T cell receptor beta chains follows, all from one sample in a study of CD8 T cells in cerebrospinal fluid in Alzheimer's disease. TCRdb re-called the 10x single-cell sequencing reads and catalogs CDR3 proteins one per entry, DNA excluded. This table holds about 1,100 distinct CDR3 sequences. The specimen sequenced was cerebrospinal fluid. The receptors here all came from a human donor in good health. The CDR3 runs from the conserved cysteine through the conserved F or W. Some rows have no size entry. The others give once, few or many, or a class for an expanded clone.

medium-sized,TRBV2,13,TRBJ1-2,CASSVGPVVGYTF
large,TRBV7-2,16,TRBJ2-7,CASSLGRAGGLYEQYF
medium-sized,TRBV27,15,TRBJ2-7,CASSSPTSGSYEQYF
medium-sized,TRBV20-1,19,TRBJ2-7,CSARDLAGGPKGGIYEQYF
medium-sized,TRBV11-2,15,TRBJ2-7,CASRAPGQGRYEQYF
medium-sized,TRBV29-1,13,TRBJ2-3,CSVVIRGADTQYF
large,TRBV6-6,19,TRBJ2-3,CASSYSTSGRFGGTDTQYF
medium-sized,TRBV7-3,14,TRBJ2-2,CASSLLLDTGELFF
medium-sized,TRBV3-1,15,TRBJ2-1,CASRREGASYNEQFF
.,TRBV5-4,14,TRBJ2-5,CASSSGTFQETQYF
medium-sized,TRBV5-5,16,TRBJ2-5,CASRPGTASLTETQYF
medium-sized,TRBV27,15,TRBJ2-1,CASSFGQGASDEQFF
medium-sized,TRBV4-1,13,TRBJ1-1,CASSLRLATEAFF
medium-sized,TRBV3-1,15,TRBJ2-7,CASSQDGIAHYEQYF
large,TRBV20-1,12,TRBJ1-1,CSARGGGTEAFF
.,TRBV28,15,TRBJ2-5,CASSGDRKPQETQYF
medium-sized,TRBV5-1,14,TRBJ2-7,CASSLNTGGYEQYF
large,TRBV20-1,14,TRBJ2-1,CSARDRVSYNEQFF
large,TRBV7-6,15,TRBJ2-7,CASSLGNGASYEQYF
medium-sized,TRBV3-1,14,TRBJ2-5,CASSQRQGQETQYF
medium-sized,TRBV14,16,TRBJ2-6,CASSHGRVSGANVLTF
medium-sized,TRBV6-5,15,TRBJ2-2,CASSWVGGDTGELFF
medium-sized,TRBV3-1,15,TRBJ1-5,CASSQDSTGSQPQHF
medium-sized,TRBV30,16,TRBJ2-7,CAWSPLAGEKTYEQYF
medium-sized,TRBV19,18,TRBJ1-5,CASSAGQGVAMGNQPQHF
medium-sized,TRBV24-1,16,TRBJ2-7,CATSDRGHLGRSEQYF
large,TRBV3-1,15,TRBJ2-7,CASSQATGRGYEQYF
large,TRBV4-3,14,TRBJ1-1,CASSQMQGATEAFF
medium-sized,TRBV3-1,12,TRBJ1-2,CASSRTGRGYTF
medium-sized,TRBV30,13,TRBJ2-5,CAWSLGHQETQYF
large,TRBV7-2,13,TRBJ2-3,CASSLAKSDTQYF
.,TRBV5-4,15,TRBJ2-7,CASSQDRGIAYEQYF
medium-sized,TRBV18,14,TRBJ2-7,CASSPGQGFNEQYF
.,TRBV2,12,TRBJ1-3,CASRSYENTIYF